The 27 T cell receptor beta chains below were found in one sample sequenced in a study of PD-1 blockade in classical Hodgkin lymphoma (dated by TCRdb to the early 2020s). The time point label here, explained by the study, means: cycle 4 day 1 (C4D1), after 6 weeks of nivolumab. Relapse after autologous stem cell transplantation had occurred in all trial patients, and cohorts A, B and C were distinguished by prior brentuximab vedotin exposure. CD8+ T cells were purified from thawed PBMCs by magnetic negative selection with a Miltenyi CD8+ T cell isolation kit. Receptor libraries were prepared by the immunoSEQ multiplex PCR assay. TCRdb limited this immuneACCESS table to in-frame rearrangements with V and J called. A share of clones is missing; checked studies link under half to unresolved V genes, and the rest is unexplained. The sample data list around 19,000 clones, and about 80% of these were observed just once. The top ten clonotypes cover 7.3% of the sample.

The specimen was CD8+ T cells from blood, collected before the fourth cycle of nivolumab. The receptors originated from a human donor with classical Hodgkin lymphoma.

The chain has TRBV27 and TRBJ1-2; 7 nucleotides line up with TRBD1. The germline V gene encodes CDR1 MNHEY and CDR2 SMNVEV (reference sequence). This CDR3 comprises 16 residues. V was pared by 3 bases and J by 1 base, with 8 bases of the junction left unmatched. The CDR3 protein is CASSLTGPAINYGYTF. CDR3 coding DNA: TGTGCCAGCAGTTTGACAGGGCCCGCGATTAACTATGGCTACACCTTC.

This chain connects TRBV6-4 to TRBJ2-3; D is undetermined. The CDR3 length is 11 residues. CDR1 MRHNA and CDR2 SNTAGT come from the germline V gene. The germline V and J ends were trimmed by 3 bases and 7 bases, with 5 bases remaining between them. The CDR3: CASSDGNTQYF. For the CDR3, the DNA is TGTGCCAGCAGTGATGGGAATACGCAGTATTTT.

The chain carries TRBV2 and TRBJ1-3; no clear D gene. Trimming stripped 7 bases from V and 0 bases from J, with 13 bases between. This CDR3 contains 15 residues. Germline CDR1 SNHLY, CDR2 FYNNEI. CDR3 sequence (DNA): TGTGCCAGCATCGGGATGAGGGACTCTGGAAACACCATATATTTT. This gives the protein CASIGMRDSGNTIYF. Full variable domain (outside the CDR3, taken from reference TRBV2 and TRBJ1-3): EPEVTQTPSHQVTQMGQEVILRCVPISNHLYFYWYRQILGQKVEFLVSFYNNEISEKSEIFDDQFSVERPDGSNFTLKIRSTKLEDSAMYFCASIGMRDSGNTIYFGEGSWLTVV.

Points on this clone: The junction does not match germline at one end; this may be a read error. Written as DNA, the CDR3 is TGTGCCAGCAATTTAGGCCTGGGGACAGGGGCTAGCACAGATACGCAGTATTTT. Encoded protein: CASNLGLGTGASTDTQYF. This chain uses TRBV28 with TRBJ2-3, with 10 nucleotides matching TRBD1. The CDR3 is made up of 18 amino acids. Germline CDR1 reads MDHEN; CDR2 reads SYDVKM.

The chain joins TRBV5-1 to TRBJ2-7, with no clear D. The V end was cut by 0 bases, the J end by 1 base, with 14 bases between. The CDR3 totals 16 residues. The germline gives CDR1 SGHRS, CDR2 YFSETQ. The CDR3 reads CASSLDRDLPSYEQYF. CDR3 DNA: TGCGCCAGCAGCTTGGATCGCGACTTACCTTCCTACGAGCAGTACTTC.

This clone was counted a single time. The chain carries TRBV4-3 and TRBJ2-2, with a weak D call TRBD2 (6 bases). This CDR3 region has 18 residues. V gave up 6 bases and J gave up 1 base, with 21 bases separating them. In germline, CDR1 is LGHNA, CDR2 YSLEER. The CDR3 reads CASSWFGGIGGNTGELFF. The CDR3 DNA reads as TGCGCCAGCAGTTGGTTCGGGGGTATTGGGGGGAACACCGGGGAGCTGTTTTTT.

The chain has TRBV7-2 and TRBJ2-3; 8 bases line up with TRBD2. From germline, CDR1 is SGHTA and CDR2 FQGNSA. This CDR3 spans 13 amino acids. Trimming at V came to 6 bases and at J to 4 bases, leaving 3 bases not matched to a gene. The CDR3 bases are TGTGCCAGCAGTCTAGCGGGCGCAGATACGCAGTATTTT. Its protein product is CASSLAGADTQYF.

The chain has TRBV7-2 and TRBJ1-1; D remains ambiguous. The CDR3 length is 16 residues. V was clipped by 4 bases and J by 4 bases, with 19 bases between them. The germline CDR1 and CDR2 sequences are SGHTA and FQGNSA. DNA of the CDR3: TGTGCCAGCAGCTCGCCCCTAAACCTACGGGGCACTGAAGCTTTCTTT. Protein: CASSSPLNLRGTEAFF. Full variable domain (rest looked up from reference TRBV7-2 and TRBJ1-1): GAGVSQSPSNKVTEKGKDVELRCDPISGHTALYWYRQSLGQGLEFLIYFQGNSAPDKSGLPSDRFSAERTGGSVSTLTIQRTQQEDSAVYLCASSSPLNLRGTEAFFGQGTRLTVV.

The V call is TRBV4-3, the J call TRBJ2-7; tentatively, D is TRBD1 or TRBD2 (5 bases each). Germline V lookup: CDR1 LGHNA, CDR2 YSLEER. Trimming left V 0 bases short and J 2 bases short, with 11 bases between. The CDR3 is made up of 15 amino acids. CDR3 protein: CASSQDRTGPYEQYF. DNA for the CDR3: TGCGCCAGCAGCCAAGATCGCACGGGGCCCTACGAGCAGTACTTC.

V is TRBV27 and J is TRBJ2-7, with 8 bases fitting TRBD1. This CDR3 is built from 16 residues. Germline-derived CDR1 and CDR2 are MNHEY and SMNVEV (reference sequence). Trimming took 0 bases from V and 4 from J; bases not matched to a gene: 8. CDR3 protein: CASSLSGQAGLYEQYF. The DNA for the CDR3 is TGTGCCAGCAGTTTATCGGGACAGGCCGGATTATACGAGCAGTACTTC.

V gene TRBV6-1 combines with J gene TRBJ2-2; 11 positions match TRBD1. The CDR3 contains 14 residues. The germline gives CDR1 MNHNS, CDR2 SASEGT. V lost 11 bases, J lost 3 bases, and 5 bases stayed unmatched. CDR3 loop: CAYEGQGDTGELFF. CDR3 DNA: TGTGCCTACGAGGGACAGGGGGACACCGGGGAGCTGTTTTTT.

The rearrangement joins TRBV19 to TRBJ2-7; tentative D call: TRBD1 (5 bases). The V gene lost 10 bases and the J gene lost 4 bases, with 17 bases spanning the gap. The germline V gene has CDR1 LNHDA and CDR2 SQIVND (reference sequence). The CDR3 contains 13 residues. CDR3 in DNA: TGTGCCAAACGACAGAGTCTTTTTTACGAGCAGTACTTC. It is translated as CAKRQSLFYEQYF.

The rearrangement uses TRBV19 and TRBJ2-2, with TRBD1 as a possible D gene (5 bases). The CDR3 runs 14 residues. Between the trimmed V and J ends, which lost 6 bases and 1 base, there was a span of 9 bases. CDR1 and CDR2 from the germline V gene are LNHDA and SQIVND (reference sequence). The CDR3 loop reads CASRAGWNTGELFF. The CDR3 bases are TGTGCCAGTAGAGCAGGGTGGAACACCGGGGAGCTGTTTTTT.

The chain is built from TRBV6-4 and TRBJ2-7, with TRBD1 matching over 9 bases. Germline CDR1 MRHNA, CDR2 SNTAGT. V dropped 2 bases and J dropped 5; count of bases not matched to a gene: 10. The CDR3 contains 16 residues. CDR3 nucleotide sequence: TGTGCCAGCAGTGACCCCCCTGGGACAGGGCGCCACGAGCAGTACTTC. This sequence encodes CASSDPPGTGRHEQYF.

V is TRBV4-2 and J is TRBJ1-5; D not certain. The germline V gene has CDR1 LGHNA and CDR2 YNFKEQ. V was clipped by 0 bases and J by 4 bases, with 10 bases between them. The CDR3 runs to 15 residues. CDR3 amino acids: CASSQEVAINQPQHF. The CDR3 nucleotides are TGTGCCAGCAGCCAAGAGGTAGCCATAAATCAGCCCCAGCATTTT.

This sequence joins TRBV4-2 and TRBJ2-7; D is perhaps TRBD1 or TRBD2 (6 bases each). Germline V lookup: CDR1 LGHNA, CDR2 YNFKEQ. CDR3 size: 17 residues. Trimming took 0 bases from V and 0 from J, leaving 15 bases between them. CDR3 nucleotides: TGTGCCAGCAGCCAAGATCTGGGGGGCGTAAGCTCCTACGAGCAGTACTTC. Translated: CASSQDLGGVSSYEQYF.

The genes are TRBV7-9 and TRBJ1-2; D unclear. With 7 bases removed from V and 4 bases from J, the gap between germline ends came to 19 bases. CDR3 length equals 15 residues. Germline assignment: CDR1 SEHNR and CDR2 FQNEAQ (reference sequence). The CDR3 here is CASNEVTPGPYGYTF. Written as DNA, the CDR3 is TGTGCCAGCAACGAAGTAACCCCAGGTCCCTATGGCTACACCTTC.

This clone turned up a few times. This chain links TRBV2 with TRBJ1-4; TRBD1 matches at 9 bases. This CDR3 has 16 residues. V lost 4 bases, J lost 5 bases, and 8 bases stayed unmatched. Germline V gene sequence: CDR1 SNHLY, CDR2 FYNNEI. Written as DNA, the CDR3 is TGTGCCAGCAGTGTGGACAGGGGTTCCCTAAATGAAAAACTGTTTTTT. Translating gives CASSVDRGSLNEKLFF.

V is TRBV5-6 and J is TRBJ2-7; 9 nucleotides match TRBD2. Germline CDR1 and CDR2: SGHDT and YYEEEE. CDR3 length equals 16 residues. V lost 6 bases to trimming and J lost 1 base; unmatched junction nucleotides: 11. The CDR3 loop is CASKTQGGGASYEQYF. In DNA form, the CDR3 reads TGTGCCAGCAAAACACAGGGCGGGGGGGCGTCCTACGAGCAGTACTTC. Using reference TRBV5-6 and TRBJ2-7 for the parts outside the CDR3, the full variable domain is DAGVTQSPTHLIKTRGQQVTLRCSPKSGHDTVSWYQQALGQGPQFIFQYYEEEERQRGNFPDRFSGHQFPNYSSELNVNALLLGDSALYLCASKTQGGGASYEQYFGPGTRLTVT.

The rearrangement links TRBV5-4 to TRBJ2-4; 7 bases map to TRBD2. The germline V gene encodes CDR1 SGHNT and CDR2 YYREEE (reference sequence). The length of the CDR3 is 14 residues. Trimming removed 2 bases from V and 8 bases from J; junction bases left unmatched: 7. CDR3 residues: CASSFGLERDIQYF. The CDR3 DNA reads TGTGCCAGCAGCTTCGGACTAGAGAGGGACATTCAGTACTTC.

The rearrangement uses TRBV6-1 and TRBJ1-2; D is undetermined. Trimming shortened V by 7 bases and J by 2 bases, and 17 bases separated the two germline ends. The CDR3 length is 15 residues. Germline assignment: CDR1 MNHNS and CDR2 SASEGT. This CDR3 reads CASTILWEANYGYTF. The CDR3 DNA reads as TGTGCCAGCACGATACTATGGGAGGCCAACTATGGCTACACCTTC.

The sample holds one count of this clone. The chain uses TRBV5-6 and TRBJ2-2; D is unresolved. The CDR3 contains 13 residues. Per germline, CDR1 SGHDT and CDR2 YYEEEE. Trimming cost V 4 bases and J 7 bases, with 11 bases left between them. CDR3 sequence (DNA): TGTGCCAGCAGCCTGACTGGGTTCGGGGAGCTGTTTTTT. Its translation is CASSLTGFGELFF. Combining the CDR3 with reference TRBV5-6 and TRBJ2-2 gives the whole variable domain DAGVTQSPTHLIKTRGQQVTLRCSPKSGHDTVSWYQQALGQGPQFIFQYYEEEERQRGNFPDRFSGHQFPNYSSELNVNALLLGDSALYLCASSLTGFGELFFGEGSRLTVL.

The rearrangement joins TRBV7-9 to TRBJ2-7; the D gene is possibly TRBD2 (6 bases). The CDR3 extends over 14 amino acids. V lost 1 base to trimming and J lost 2 bases, with 9 bases between them. Looked up from germline, CDR1 is SEHNR and CDR2 is FQNEAQ (reference sequence). The chain's CDR3 is CASSLVGGTYEQYF. Written as DNA, the CDR3 is TGTGCCAGCAGCTTAGTAGGCGGGACCTACGAGCAGTACTTC.

The CDR3 loop reads CASSIKGRPYEQYF. The CDR3 nucleotides read TGTGCCAGTAGTATAAAGGGGCGGCCCTACGAGCAGTACTTC. The V call is TRBV19, the J call TRBJ2-7, with D possibly matching TRBD1 (5 bases). This CDR3 is 14 amino acids long. V shed 2 bases and J shed 2 bases, with 10 bases lying between them. CDR1 is LNHDA and CDR2 is SQIVND in the germline V gene (reference sequence).

The chain has TRBV28 and TRBJ2-5; possibly TRBD1 for D (6 bases). The CDR3 is 16 amino acids. CDR1 is MDHEN, CDR2 SYDVKM, per germline. With 3 bases removed from V and 2 bases from J, the gap between germline ends came to 16 bases. CDR3 nucleotides: TGTGCCAGCAGTTTCACGGACAGTCCGTATCAAGAGACCCAGTACTTC. This codes for CASSFTDSPYQETQYF.

The gene calls are TRBV7-7 and TRBJ2-7, with D perhaps matching TRBD1 (7 bases). There are 15 residues in the CDR3. Germline assignment: CDR1 SSHAT and CDR2 FNYEAQ (reference sequence). The V end lost 5 bases, the J end lost 3 bases, and 17 bases lay between the germline ends. In DNA form, the CDR3 reads TGTGCCAGCAGCCCAGGGGGGTCAGGCGACTACGAGCAGTACTTC. Residues: CASSPGGSGDYEQYF.

The chain combines TRBV11-3 with TRBJ2-1; 11 bases agree with TRBD1. Germline CDR1 is SGHNT and CDR2 is YENEEA. The CDR3 extends over 16 amino acids. The V gene end was trimmed by 1 base and the J gene end by 7 bases; junction bases not matched to a gene: 6. CDR3 nucleotides: TGTGCCAGCAGCTTAGGGGTCCGGGACAGGGGGAATGAGCAGTTCTTC. Its translation is CASSLGVRDRGNEQFF.